The 24 T cell receptor beta chains below come from one sample, sequenced in a study of cytotoxic CD8 clonotypes in ibrutinib-treated CLL (dated by TCRdb to about 2021). The intended sense of this specimen's time point label: 12 months on ibrutinib. The method behind the library was the immunoSEQ multiplex PCR assay. TCRdb obtained this table from immuneACCESS and retained in-frame rearrangements with V and J assigned. These tables miss some clones; where compared with another copy, unresolved V genes account for less than half of the shortfall, and the remainder is unexplained. The sample table contains about 140,000 clones; only one count was recorded for around 77% of them. In total, the top ten clones hold around 30% of the sample. The material was PBMCs, obtained after 12 months of ibrutinib treatment. Source of these receptors: a human donor with chronic lymphocytic leukemia.

This chain joins TRBV27 and TRBJ1-4; maybe TRBD1 (5 bases). Germline CDR1 MNHEY, CDR2 SMNVEV (reference sequence). The CDR3 runs to 17 residues. V was pared by 2 bases and J by 4 bases, with 17 bases between. DNA for the CDR3: TGTGCCAGCAGTTTACGGCAGGGTCTGGGGGTTAATGAAAAACTGTTTTTT. Translating gives CASSLRQGLGVNEKLFF.

The V call is TRBV7-2, the J call TRBJ1-2; 7 bases line up with TRBD1. From germline, CDR1 is SGHTA and CDR2 FQGNSA. The CDR3 sequence is 15 residues long. Losses at the gene ends were 3 bases for V and 4 bases for J; bases not matched to a gene: 8. The CDR3 bases are TGTGCCAGCAGCTTCGAAACAGGGGTTGGCTATGGCTACACCTTC. As protein: CASSFETGVGYGYTF.

V and J are TRBV11-2 and TRBJ1-4; D remains ambiguous. There are 13 residues in the CDR3. The germline V gene encodes CDR1 SGHAT and CDR2 FQNNGV. Trimming removed 7 bases from V and 8 bases from J, with 14 bases in between. The CDR3 spells CASNVQSGEKLFF. In nucleotides, the CDR3 is TGTGCCAGCAACGTACAGTCGGGGGAAAAACTGTTTTTT. Drawing the rest from reference TRBV11-2 and TRBJ1-4, the complete variable domain is EAGVAQSPRYKIIEKRQSVAFWCNPISGHATLYWYQQILGQGPKLLIQFQNNGVVDDSQLPKDRFSAERLKGVDSTLKIQPAKLEDSAVYLCASNVQSGEKLFFGSGTQLSVL.

This clone was recorded a few times. The chain combines TRBV7-6 with TRBJ2-1, with TRBD2 matching 8 bases. CDR3 size: 12 residues. Looked up from germline, CDR1 is SGHVS and CDR2 is FNYEAQ. V lost 6 bases and J lost 7; bases outside the gene matches: 2. The CDR3 bases are TGTGCCAGCAGTCCGGGAGGGAATGAGCAGTTCTTC. Translated: CASSPGGNEQFF.

The genes are TRBV5-6 and TRBJ2-7, with 7 positions matching TRBD2. The CDR3 covers 15 residues. From germline, CDR1 is SGHDT and CDR2 YYEEEE. V was pared by 3 bases and J by 2 bases, with 8 bases of the junction left unmatched. The CDR3 spells CASSSLRSGAYEQYF. In DNA, the CDR3 is TGTGCCAGCAGCTCCTTAAGGAGCGGGGCCTACGAGCAGTACTTC.

The chain links TRBV18 to TRBJ2-5; D possibly corresponds to TRBD1 (6 bases). Trimming shortened V by 4 bases and J by 5 bases, and 8 bases separated the two germline ends. Germline V gene data show CDR1 as KGHSH and CDR2 as LQKENI. This CDR3 contains 12 residues. CDR3 DNA: TGTGCCAGCTCACGGGGGCTTGAGACCCAGTACTTC. Encoded protein: CASSRGLETQYF. Full variable domain (outside the CDR3, taken from reference TRBV18 and TRBJ2-5): NAGVMQNPRHLVRRRGQEARLRCSPMKGHSHVYWYRQLPEEGLKFMVYLQKENIIDESGMPKERFSAEFPKEGPSILRIQQVVRGDSAAYFCASSRGLETQYFGPGTRLLVL.

The V call is TRBV7-8, the J call TRBJ2-5; D call uncertain. Trimming pared 1 base from V and 1 base from J, leaving 7 bases between. The CDR3 spans 14 residues. CDR1 and CDR2 (germline): SGHVS, FQNEAQ. The CDR3: CASSLEVGQETQYF. CDR3 coding DNA: TGTGCCAGCAGCTTAGAGGTTGGCCAAGAGACCCAGTACTTC.

The chain uses TRBV11-2 and TRBJ2-7; D not certain. Trimming cost V 2 bases and J 2 bases, with 16 bases left between them. This CDR3 comprises 16 residues. CDR1 and CDR2 (germline): SGHAT, FQNNGV. CDR3 residues: CASSLLKRSAAYEQYF. CDR3 DNA sequence: TGTGCCAGCAGCTTACTCAAACGCAGCGCCGCCTACGAGCAGTACTTC.

V and J are TRBV5-1 and TRBJ2-5, with D maybe TRBD1 (5 bases). Per germline, CDR1 SGHRS and CDR2 YFSETQ. The CDR3 has 10 residues. V was trimmed by 7 bases and J by 4 bases, leaving 5 bases between them. The CDR3 sequence is CASGAETQYF. CDR3 DNA: TGCGCCAGCGGGGCAGAGACCCAGTACTTC.

The chain is built from TRBV6-5 and TRBJ2-5; TRBD2 matches 11 bases. Germline CDR1 MNHEY, CDR2 SVGAGI. With 6 bases clipped from V and 4 bases from J, the junction kept 7 bases outside the gene matches. The CDR3 contains 15 residues. CDR3 sequence (DNA): TGTGCCAGCAGCTCCAACCTAGCGGGAGGAGAGACCCAGTACTTC. It yields the protein CASSSNLAGGETQYF.

This chain joins TRBV9 and TRBJ1-5; weak D call: TRBD1 (5 bases). The germline CDR1 and CDR2 sequences are SGDLS and YYNGEE. V lost 0 bases and J lost 5, with 12 bases in between. The CDR3 spans 15 residues. CDR3 sequence reads: CASSVGWGADQPQHF. DNA of the CDR3: TGTGCCAGCAGCGTAGGTTGGGGCGCTGATCAGCCCCAGCATTTT.

The chain recombines TRBV11-1 with TRBJ2-7; weak D call: TRBD1 (6 bases). Trimming pared 5 bases from V and 1 base from J, leaving 18 bases between. CDR1 is SGHAT and CDR2 is FQDESV in the germline V gene (reference sequence). This CDR3 is built from 16 residues. This CDR3 reads CASSLQRTASSYEQYF. DNA for the CDR3: TGTGCCAGCAGCCTCCAAAGGACAGCCTCATCCTACGAGCAGTACTTC.

The rearrangement links TRBV4-1 to TRBJ2-1, with 8 bases aligning to TRBD2. The germline V gene encodes CDR1 MGHRA and CDR2 YSYEKL. V trimming: 4 bases; J trimming: 5 bases; junction bases outside the gene matches: 13. This CDR3 has 17 amino acids. CDR3 sequence reads: CASSPFPAAGEDNEQFF. CDR3 bases: TGCGCCAGCAGCCCCTTCCCGGCAGCGGGGGAGGACAATGAGCAGTTCTTC.

The V call is TRBV5-1, the J call TRBJ1-1; TRBD1 matches 9 bases. V was pared by 4 bases and J by 8 bases, with 3 bases of the junction left unmatched. Germline V gene sequence: CDR1 SGHRS, CDR2 YFSETQ. The CDR3 runs 12 residues. CDR3 sequence reads: CASSGTGNEAFF. Here the CDR3 DNA reads TGCGCCAGCAGCGGGACAGGGAACGAAGCTTTCTTT.

V gene TRBV5-1 combines with J gene TRBJ2-7, with 8 bases that match TRBD2. Per the germline V gene, CDR1 is SGHRS and CDR2 is YFSETQ. Trimming at V came to 3 bases and at J to 1 base, leaving 3 bases not matched to a gene. This CDR3 is built from 14 residues. The CDR3 DNA sequence: TGCGCCAGCAGCTCAGCGGGGGCTTCCTACGAGCAGTACTTC. Its protein is CASSSAGASYEQYF.

The rearrangement links TRBV11-2 to TRBJ1-1; 7 bases line up with TRBD1. This CDR3 region has 15 residues. Germline values: CDR1 SGHAT, CDR2 FQNNGV. V was pared by 4 bases and J by 1 base, with 6 bases of the junction left unmatched. For the CDR3, the DNA is TGTGCCAGCAGCTCCCGGACAGGACGGAACACTGAAGCTTTCTTT. Protein: CASSSRTGRNTEAFF.

The chain combines TRBV12-2 with TRBJ2-7; the D call TRBD2 from the table was never checked on the DNA. TRBV12-2 is given as a pseudogene. This CDR3 has 17 residues. This chain's CDR3 is CASRLAGLAGEDSEQYF. The CDR3 DNA reads TGTGCAAGTCGCTTAGCGGGACTAGCGGGAGAGGATTCCGAGCAGTACTTC.

This sequence joins TRBV6-9 and TRBJ2-1; tentatively, D is TRBD1 (6 bases). This CDR3 comprises 14 residues. V was cut by 5 bases and J by 5 bases, with 13 bases left in between. Germline V CDR1 and CDR2: MNHGY, SVAAGI. CDR3 sequence: CASSPGQKNNEQFF. As DNA, the CDR3 is TGTGCCAGCAGTCCCGGACAGAAAAACAATGAGCAGTTCTTC.

The chain carries TRBV30 and TRBJ1-3; D is unclear. The CDR3 has 12 residues. The V end lost 5 bases, the J end lost 7 bases, and 12 bases lay between the germline ends. Per the germline V gene, CDR1 is GTSNPN and CDR2 is SVGIG (reference sequence). CDR3 DNA: TGTGCCTGGGGGAAGGGAACGAACACCATATATTTT. This encodes CAWGKGTNTIYF.

The V call is TRBV2, the J call TRBJ2-7; 8 bases line up with TRBD2. CDR3 length: 14 amino acids. V lost 7 bases and J lost 6; bases outside the gene matches: 11. CDR1 and CDR2 (germline): SNHLY, FYNNEI. In DNA, the CDR3 is TGTGCCAGCACTCGATCGGGGGGGCTGGGCGAGCAGTACTTC. This translates into CASTRSGGLGEQYF.

This clone was found a few times. The rearrangement links TRBV7-9 to TRBJ2-7; 13 positions agree with TRBD2. Germline trimming cut 4 bases from V and 2 bases from J; bases unmatched to any gene: 8. CDR3 length: 17 amino acids. In germline, CDR1 is SEHNR, CDR2 FQNEAQ (reference sequence). As DNA, the CDR3 is TGTGCCAGCAGCTCCAGTCCCGGGACTAGCGGGGCCTACGAGCAGTACTTC. Protein: CASSSSPGTSGAYEQYF.

CDR3 nucleotide sequence: TGTGCCAGTACCCTAGTGGGGAGGACTGAAGCTTTCTTT. It codes for CASTLVGRTEAFF. The chain joins TRBV19 to TRBJ1-1; no firm D call. CDR1 LNHDA and CDR2 SQIVND come from the germline V gene (reference sequence). CDR3 length: 13 amino acids. Trimming removed 7 bases from V and 5 bases from J, with 14 bases in between.

The chain carries TRBV6-1 and TRBJ2-3; D perhaps matches TRBD2 (6 bases). CDR3 length: 18 amino acids. V lost 3 bases to trimming and J lost 0 bases, with 19 bases between them. The germline V gene encodes CDR1 MNHNS and CDR2 SASEGT. Here the CDR3 reads CASSELWGAGPSTDTQYF. Here the CDR3 DNA reads TGTGCCAGCAGTGAGCTGTGGGGTGCGGGACCTAGCACAGATACGCAGTATTTT.

The chain couples TRBV30 to TRBJ2-1; 8 nucleotides line up with TRBD2. With 5 bases clipped from V and 10 bases from J, the junction kept 10 bases outside the gene matches. Germline V gene sequence: CDR1 GTSNPN, CDR2 SVGIG (reference sequence). The CDR3 is 13 amino acids. The CDR3 DNA follows: TGTGCCTGGGGGAAGAATAGCGGGATAGAGCAGTTCTTC. This codes for CAWGKNSGIEQFF.